Detailed here is one T cell receptor (beta chain). The V end lost 3 bases, the J end lost 3 bases, and 9 bases lay between the germline ends. CDR3 length: 13 amino acids. Germline V gives CDR1 SEHNR, CDR2 FQNEAQ (reference sequence). The data derive from a study of yellow fever vaccine responses in identical twins. TCRdb redid the calling of the RT-PCR reads with MiXCR, one entry per CDR3 protein. Counted here are almost 2,500 distinct CDR3 sequences, around 78% occurring once; the ten biggest clones make up around 4%. This receptor was taken from a young woman who received the yellow fever vaccine. Material: T cells from blood (PBMCs), unsorted or a sorted subset (not recorded which), obtained before or after yellow fever vaccination (not recorded which). The rearrangement joins TRBV7-9 to TRBJ2-7, with D maybe TRBD1 (5 bases). CDR3 nucleotides: TGTGCCAGCAGCTTGGCAGGGTTCTACGAGCAGTACTTC. Translated, it gives CASSLAGFYEQYF.